Sequencing of this T cell receptor (beta chain) was carried out in a study of cytomegalovirus exposure and HLA in healthy donors. General study findings and limits: Several of the most significant clusters were apparently associated with common viral pathogens in a later analysis.

This CDR3 contains 13 residues. The germline CDR1 and CDR2 sequences are MNHEY and SVGAGI. Trimming stripped 2 bases from V and 4 bases from J, with 6 bases between. Worth noting for this clone: Its target is not known.

Researchers ran the PCR with 60 Vbeta and 13 Jbeta primers. Some clones are missing from TCRdb's copy, which holds only in-frame ones; the method was immunoSEQ multiplex PCR. The sample lists about 180,000 clones, around 76% occurring once. What was sequenced was PBMCs. This receptor was identified in a woman aged 25 to 39 in good health and CMV-seropositive. This chain links TRBV6-5 with TRBJ1-5, with D uncertain. CDR3: CASSYDKNQPQHF. The CDR3 DNA follows: TGTGCCAGCAGTTACGACAAGAATCAGCCCCAGCATTTT.